This entry is about one T cell receptor (beta chain). Clones were read by immunoSEQ multiplex PCR, and TCRdb kept only the in-frame ones, dropping some. The sample consists of roughly 3,300 clones, less than 75% of them appearing once. This sample's treatment: preoperative locoregional IRX-2 cytokine immunotherapy. CDR3 size: 14 residues. V gave up 3 bases and J gave up 7 bases, with 13 bases separating them. CDR1 and CDR2 from the germline V gene are SGHNT and YENEEA. The data were obtained in a study of preoperative IRX-2 immunotherapy in early breast cancer. The genes are TRBV11-3 and TRBJ2-1, with no clear D. This clonotype was obtained from a human donor with breast cancer. The material sequenced was tumor tissue, taken after IRX-2 immunotherapy. CDR3: CASSFKTDRNEQFF. The CDR3 nucleotides are TGTGCCAGCAGCTTCAAGACGGATAGGAATGAGCAGTTCTTC. Full variable domain (rest looked up from reference TRBV11-3 and TRBJ2-1): EAGVVQSPRYKIIEKKQPVAFWCNPISGHNTLYWYLQNLGQGPELLIRYENEEAVDDSQLPKDRFSAERLKGVDSTLKIQPAELGDSAVYLCASSFKTDRNEQFFGPGTRLTVL.